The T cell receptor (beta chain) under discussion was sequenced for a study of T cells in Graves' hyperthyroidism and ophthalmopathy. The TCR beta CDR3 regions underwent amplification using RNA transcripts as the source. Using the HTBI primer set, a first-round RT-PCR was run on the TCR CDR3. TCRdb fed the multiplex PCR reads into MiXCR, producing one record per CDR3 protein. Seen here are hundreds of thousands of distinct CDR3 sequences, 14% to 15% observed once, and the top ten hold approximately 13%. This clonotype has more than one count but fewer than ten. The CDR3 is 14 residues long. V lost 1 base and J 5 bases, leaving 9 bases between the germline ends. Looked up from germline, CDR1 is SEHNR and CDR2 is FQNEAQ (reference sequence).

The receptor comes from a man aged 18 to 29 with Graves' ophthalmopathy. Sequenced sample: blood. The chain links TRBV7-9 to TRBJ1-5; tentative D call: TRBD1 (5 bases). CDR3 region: CASSLGGGYQPQHF. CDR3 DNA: TGTGCCAGCAGCTTAGGGGGGGGGTATCAGCCCCAGCATTTT.